This TCR beta chain was profiled in a study of sequential checkpoint blockade in melanoma. Study as a whole: First-line arms were nivolumab then ipilimumab, or the reverse, randomized 1:1.

Treatment of the sample: randomized to nivolumab then ipilimumab (arm A) or the reverse (arm B). Sorted cells were live CD3+CD8+, lacking CD19 and CD56, from PBMCs. Libraries were prepared by immunoSEQ multiplex PCR; TCRdb keeps only in-frame clonotypes and omits some of them. The sample comprises approximately 22,000 clones, roughly 78% of which are singletons, and under 14% rests with the top ten. The sequence derives from a human donor with melanoma. Sequences were derived from CD8+ T cells sorted from blood (inferred from file names), sampled from a patient given nivolumab and ipilimumab in sequence.

The CDR3: CASSVSSGNGELFF. CDR3 bases: TGTGCCAGCAGTGTATCTAGCGGGAACGGGGAGCTGTTTTTT. This rearrangement joins TRBV2 to TRBJ2-2; 9 nucleotides align to TRBD2. This CDR3 contains 14 residues. The trim removed 4 bases at V and 7 bases at J, leaving 4 bases unmatched. Germline V gene lookup returns CDR1 SNHLY and CDR2 FYNNEI.